This T cell receptor beta chain was identified in a study of blood T cell repertoires in COVID-19. Data came from immunoSEQ multiplex PCR; TCRdb stores just in-frame clones and leaves some out. The sample shows fewer than 350,000 clones, around 85% of them seen only once. With V trimmed by 5 bases and J by 6 bases, 4 bases remained unmatched. Per the germline V gene, CDR1 is SQVTM and CDR2 is ANQGSEA. The CDR3 extends over 13 amino acids. Only a few counts were recorded for this clone. Sequencing was performed on peripheral blood. The sequence was obtained from a woman under 40 who had recovered from COVID-19. The J gene is TRBJ1-3, the V gene TRBV29-1; the match to TRBD1 covers 10 bases. CDR3 nucleotides: TGCAGCGTTCAGGGGACAGGGGAAAACACCATATATTTT. As protein: CSVQGTGENTIYF. Full variable domain (missing parts from reference TRBV29-1 and TRBJ1-3): SAVISQKPSRDICQRGTSLTIQCQVDSQVTMMFWYRQQPGQSLTLIATANQGSEATYESGFVIDKFPISRPNLTFSTLTVSNMSPEDSSIYLCSVQGTGENTIYFGEGSWLTVV.